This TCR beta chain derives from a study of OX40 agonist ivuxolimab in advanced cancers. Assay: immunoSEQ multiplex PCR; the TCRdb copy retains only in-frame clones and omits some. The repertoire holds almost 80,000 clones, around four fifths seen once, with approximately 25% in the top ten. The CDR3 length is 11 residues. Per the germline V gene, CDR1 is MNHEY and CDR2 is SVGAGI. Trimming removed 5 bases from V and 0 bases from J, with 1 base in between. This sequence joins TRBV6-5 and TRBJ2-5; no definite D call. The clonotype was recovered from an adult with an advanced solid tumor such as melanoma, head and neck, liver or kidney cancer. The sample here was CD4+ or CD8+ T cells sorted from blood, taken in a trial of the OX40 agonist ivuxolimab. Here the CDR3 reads CASSNQETQYF. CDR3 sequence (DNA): TGTGCCAGCAGTAACCAAGAGACCCAGTACTTC.